This is a list of T cell receptor beta chains from one sample in a study of T cell changes during pregnancy in multiple sclerosis. Clones were sequenced by immunoSEQ multiplex PCR, and TCRdb holds only the in-frame ones, with some missing. The sample records roughly 84,000 clones, roughly 93% being singletons. The material sequenced was peripheral blood, taken in the third trimester of pregnancy. Every receptor here comes from a female donor in good health, enrolled as a control in a pregnancy study. Each CDR3 is given with its conserved first and last residue. The D gene is left open where the match is weak. Clone size appears in some rows only: once, few, many, or a class for an expanded clone.

NA,TRBV19,TRBJ2-7,TRBD2,CASSIVGLAHEQYF,TGTGCCAGTAGTATAGTAGGACTAGCGCACGAGCAGTACTTC
NA,TRBV5-1,TRBJ1-4,TRBD1,CASSQGATNEKLFF,TGCGCCAGCAGCCAGGGGGCAACTAATGAAAAACTGTTTTTT
NA,TRBV5-6,TRBJ2-7,TRBD2,CASSLRLAGSYEQYF,TGTGCCAGCAGCTTAAGGCTAGCGGGTTCCTACGAGCAGTACTTC
NA,TRBV7-2,TRBJ1-6,NA,CASKTQTYNSPLHF,TGTGCCTCCAAAACCCAGACTTATAATTCACCCCTCCACTTT
NA,TRBV6-4,TRBJ2-1,NA,CASSDFDRPEQFF,TGTGCCAGCAGTGATTTCGACAGGCCTGAGCAGTTCTTC
NA,TRBV5-6,TRBJ1-5,TRBD1,CASSKDRVQPQHF,TGTGCCAGCAGCAAAGACAGGGTCCAGCCCCAGCATTTT
NA,TRBV27,TRBJ2-2,TRBD2,CASSLSGGTAGELFF,TGTGCCAGCAGTTTAAGCGGGGGGACAGCCGGGGAGCTGTTTTTT
NA,TRBV7-9,TRBJ2-1,TRBD2,CASSPKGTSGRGSYNEQFF,TGTGCCAGCAGCCCAAAAGGGACTAGCGGGAGAGGTTCCTACAATGAGCAGTTCTTC
NA,TRBV19,TRBJ1-5,TRBD1,CASRTGTGGRQPQHF,TGTGCCAGTAGGACCGGGACAGGGGGCCGTCAGCCCCAGCATTTT
once,TRBV27,TRBJ1-1,NA,CASSPRGAMNTEAFF,TGTGCCAGCAGTCCCCGGGGAGCAATGAACACTGAAGCTTTCTTT
NA,TRBV5-1,TRBJ2-1,TRBD2,CANSKRGEGRYNEQFF,TGCGCCAACTCGAAACGCGGGGAGGGTCGCTACAATGAGCAGTTCTTC
once,TRBV7-2,TRBJ2-2,NA,CASSAPRARGSKTGELFF,TGTGCCAGCAGCGCCCCCCGGGCGAGGGGGTCAAAAACCGGGGAGCTGTTTTTT
once,TRBV6-1,TRBJ2-1,TRBD1,CASSPGQALTEQFF,TGTGCCAGCAGTCCCGGACAGGCGCTTACGGAGCAGTTCTTC
NA,TRBV27,TRBJ1-2,TRBD1,CASSPDLTGTDYGYTF,TGTGCCAGCAGCCCAGACCTGACAGGGACGGACTATGGCTACACCTTC
NA,TRBV7-9,TRBJ2-7,TRBD2,CASSLGGGRATEQYF,TGTGCCAGCAGCTTAGGTGGCGGGAGGGCTACCGAGCAGTACTTC
NA,TRBV2,TRBJ2-1,TRBD2,CAKDPLAGVNEQFF,TGTGCCAAAGACCCACTAGCGGGAGTAAATGAGCAGTTCTTC
NA,TRBV27,TRBJ2-7,NA,CASSPLGAEGSYEQYF,TGTGCCAGCAGTCCCCTAGGGGCAGAAGGGTCCTACGAGCAGTACTTC
NA,TRBV7-9,TRBJ1-1,NA,CASSLEVANTEAFF,TGTGCCAGCAGCTTAGAAGTGGCGAACACTGAAGCTTTCTTT
NA,TRBV11-2,TRBJ2-7,TRBD2,CASSRGVGSPYEQYF,TGTGCCAGCAGTCGGGGGGTGGGCAGCCCCTACGAGCAGTACTTC
once,TRBV5-1,TRBJ1-3,NA,CASSLDGSGNTIYF,TGCGCCAGCAGCTTGGACGGCTCTGGAAACACCATATATTTT
NA,TRBV27,TRBJ2-7,TRBD2,CASSRIPGLAGLRRYEQYF,TGTGCCAGCAGTCGAATACCGGGACTAGCGGGATTGAGGAGATACGAGCAGTACTTC
NA,TRBV18,TRBJ2-7,TRBD1,CASSPLGTGKLTYEQYF,TGTGCCAGCTCACCACTCGGGACAGGGAAGTTAACCTACGAGCAGTACTTC
NA,TRBV6-1,TRBJ2-3,NA,CASTEGAGNTDTQYF,TGTGCCAGCACCGAAGGGGCAGGAAACACAGATACGCAGTATTTT
NA,TRBV7-2,TRBJ2-5,NA,CASSSAGDRLETQYF,TGTGCCAGCAGCTCCGCGGGAGACAGGTTAGAGACCCAGTACTTC
NA,TRBV25-1,TRBJ2-3,TRBD1,CASSSGQGEGDTQYF,TGTGCCAGCAGCTCAGGACAGGGGGAAGGAGATACGCAGTATTTT
NA,TRBV28,TRBJ2-1,NA,CASSGPGTTSLDEQFF,TGTGCCAGCAGTGGCCCGGGGACAACTAGTTTGGATGAGCAGTTCTTC
NA,TRBV6-1,TRBJ2-1,NA,CASRERAGYNEQFF,TGTGCCAGCAGAGAGCGGGCGGGGTACAATGAGCAGTTCTTC
NA,TRBV5-4,TRBJ2-7,NA,CASREGGTGTLISEQYF,TGTGCCAGCAGGGAGGGCGGGACGGGAACCCTTATCTCCGAGCAGTACTTC
NA,TRBV28,TRBJ1-5,TRBD1,CASSLWGQGAQPQHF,TGTGCCAGCAGTTTGTGGGGACAGGGGGCTCAGCCCCAGCATTTT
NA,TRBV7-2,TRBJ2-1,NA,CASSLGGSSSYNEQFF,TGTGCCAGCAGCTTAGGAGGTTCAAGCTCCTACAATGAGCAGTTCTTC
NA,TRBV2,TRBJ2-1,TRBD2,CASSQREDNEQFF,TGTGCCAGCAGCCAGCGGGAGGACAATGAGCAGTTCTTC
NA,TRBV4-2,TRBJ2-1,NA,CASSQEPEGSSYNEQFF,TGTGCCAGCAGCCAAGAACCAGAGGGTAGCTCCTACAATGAGCAGTTCTTC
NA,TRBV29-1,TRBJ2-1,NA,CSGTATPNEQFF,TGCAGCGGGACTGCCACCCCGAATGAGCAGTTCTTC
NA,TRBV6-1,TRBJ1-5,NA,CASSEVTYNQPQHF,TGTGCCAGCAGTGAAGTTACATATAATCAGCCCCAGCATTTT
NA,TRBV6-5,TRBJ2-2,NA,CASSYEVNTGELFF,TGTGCCAGCAGTTACGAGGTGAACACCGGGGAGCTGTTTTTT
NA,TRBV29-1,TRBJ1-5,TRBD1,CSVRTGGSSNQPQHF,TGCAGCGTCAGGACAGGGGGCTCCAGCAATCAGCCCCAGCATTTT
NA,TRBV15,TRBJ1-1,NA,CATSRDRKGTEAFF,TGTGCCACCAGCAGAGATCGGAAGGGGACTGAAGCTTTCTTT
NA,TRBV28,TRBJ1-5,NA,CASNAGIQPQHF,TGTGCCAGCAACGCGGGGATTCAGCCCCAGCATTTT
NA,TRBV2,TRBJ2-7,TRBD2,CASSLGTSGTYEQYF,TGTGCCAGCAGTCTAGGGACTAGCGGAACCTACGAGCAGTACTTC
NA,TRBV28,TRBJ2-7,NA,CASSDPSGGDEQYF,TGTGCCAGCAGTGACCCGTCTGGGGGCGACGAGCAGTACTTC
NA,TRBV7-2,TRBJ2-7,NA,CASSSLGGDYEQYF,TGTGCCAGCAGCTCGCTTGGAGGTGACTACGAGCAGTACTTC
once,TRBV28,TRBJ2-6,NA,CASSSPGSGANVLTF,TGTGCCAGCAGTTCTCCAGGGTCTGGGGCCAACGTCCTGACTTTC
NA,TRBV27,TRBJ2-7,NA,CASSLSSLGRGYEQYF,TGTGCCAGCAGTTTATCTAGTCTAGGCAGGGGTTACGAGCAGTACTTC
NA,TRBV7-2,TRBJ2-7,TRBD2,CASSLGLAGTREQYF,TGTGCCAGCAGCCTAGGACTAGCGGGGACGAGAGAGCAGTACTTC
NA,TRBV4-1,TRBJ2-5,NA,CASSQDIASPETQYF,TGCGCCAGCAGCCAAGATATTGCTAGTCCAGAGACCCAGTACTTC
NA,TRBV7-9,TRBJ1-3,TRBD1,CASSFPRGHGNTIYF,TGTGCCAGCAGCTTTCCCAGGGGGCATGGAAACACCATATATTTT
NA,TRBV6-5,TRBJ2-5,TRBD1,CASSRGQGPPETQYF,TGTGCCAGCAGTCGGGGACAGGGTCCTCCAGAGACCCAGTACTTC
NA,TRBV7-6,TRBJ2-5,TRBD1,CASSLPPGQGLETQYF,TGTGCCAGCAGCCTCCCGCCGGGACAGGGATTGGAGACCCAGTACTTC